This T cell receptor (beta chain) is drawn from a study of T cells in localized non-small cell lung cancer (dated by TCRdb to between 2020 and 2021). Concerning the study at large: The study analyzed T cell repertoires of a few hundred early-stage NSCLC patients, comparing tumors and uninvolved tumor-adjacent lungs. The cohort consisted of about 240 treatment-naive NSCLC patients whose localized lung tumors had been resected. A mean age of approximately 70 years was recorded for the NSCLC patients, of whom roughly 130 were male and about a hundred were female.

At diagnosis, peripheral blood, uninvolved tumor-adjacent lung and tumor were collected and stored as a combination of fresh-frozen and FFPE material. Blood samples were analyzed as peripheral blood mononuclear cells for TCR repertoire profiling. The immunoSEQ Assay was used to sequence TCR beta CDR3 regions from DNA. The study's processing was this. To compute T cell density, TCR beta template counts were normalized to usable DNA, which was estimated by amplifying housekeeping genes. Using the preseqR package, richness was estimated by extrapolating to 120,000 templates for tissue samples and 400,000 templates for PBMC samples. Clonality was defined by subtracting Pielou's evenness from one. Differential abundance testing on productive amino-acid clonotypes, with a minimum total count of 5 and an alpha of 0.1, was used to identify tissue-enriched TCRs. The Jaccard Index and the Morisita Overlap Index were used to measure repertoire overlap between compartments. TCR beta CDR3s were clustered by GLIPH together with public tetramer-defined viral CDR3s, and at least three viral sequences plus V-gene enrichment were required for viral motifs. Sourced from immuneACCESS, this table was stored by TCRdb with only in-frame sequences that have V and J called. A share of the clones is absent; for the studies checked, an unresolved V gene accounts for under half, and the remainder has no known explanation. V, J and clone size reflect that table, while D and trimming were determined from the DNA. Present in this sample are some 50,000 clones, approximately 86% of which were seen just once. The biggest ten clones account for less than 20% of the sample.

Overall study outcomes, separate from this receptor: Longer overall survival was associated with higher blood T cell density, whereas shorter survival was associated with higher adjacent-lung clonality. A median of around 62 of the top 100 tumor clones turned up in the paired uninvolved adjacent lung, and 25 to 30 of those clones also ranked among the top 100 of that same adjacent lung. Because multi-region tumor sequencing was not performed, intratumor heterogeneity could not be ruled out. Because of the exploratory design, TCR variables were selected using unadjusted p-values without false-discovery rate correction. The highest T cell clonality was observed in uninvolved tumor-adjacent lung, where clonality exceeded that of tumor, suggesting that antigenic responses were more focused in uninvolved tumor-adjacent lung.

The germline V gene encodes CDR1 SGHTA and CDR2 FQGNSA. At the junction V is shortened by 3 bases and J by 8 bases, with 19 bases in between. The CDR3 holds 15 amino acids from the cysteine to the phenylalanine. Here the CDR3 DNA is all that survives: 45 bases in frame from base 1. About this clone itself: The antigen it binds to is not known. No base-level quality is on record; no much larger clone is a single base apart.

This TCR came from a female donor with stage II lung adenocarcinoma. The chain employs TRBV7-2 and TRBJ1-1, and the D gene may be TRBD1, 6 bases matching. The starting material was PBMCs, obtained before any cancer treatment. The CDR3 reads as follows: CASSFTGAAVSEAFF. Here is the DNA: TGTGCCAGCAGCTTTACGGGGGCCGCCGTTTCGGAAGCTTTCTTT.